This TCR beta chain stems from a study of control samples from healthy donors and cancer patients. Germline values: CDR1 PRHDT, CDR2 FYEKMQ (reference sequence). This CDR3 has 14 residues. The V segment lost 5 bases and the J segment 9 bases; nucleotides outside the gene matches: 3. Sequencing used immunoSEQ multiplex PCR; TCRdb keeps in-frame clones, though not all of them. The repertoire has under 200,000 clones, more than 85% of them found once; the top ten carry approximately 0.7%. The sequencing input was blood. The J gene is TRBJ2-1, the V gene TRBV13; the match to TRBD2 covers 14 bases. This TCR was sampled from a woman in her thirties in good health. This CDR3 is CASSPGTSGSEQFF. Here the CDR3 DNA reads TGTGCCAGCAGCCCCGGGACTAGCGGGAGTGAGCAGTTCTTC.